The clone carrying this TCR beta chain was picked up one time. Its matching antigen is unknown. Graves' hyperthyroidism was deemed stable given no ophthalmopathy progression within 18 months. This sample is drawn from a study of T cells in Graves' hyperthyroidism and ophthalmopathy. Findings and caveats of the study: Most clonotypes that expanded in the thyroid above 0.001 also showed up in blood. A 13 V-J signature model discriminated ophthalmopathy versus stable hyperthyroidism.

The source material, RNA transcripts, was used to amplify TCR beta CDR3 regions. The study used the HTBI primer set for a first-round RT-PCR of the TCR CDR3. TCRdb used MiXCR to reprocess the multiplex PCR reads, holding one entry per CDR3 protein. The sample yields hundreds of thousands of distinct CDR3 sequences, around 42% seen once. The specimen sequenced was peripheral blood or thyroid tissue (not recorded which). This TCR was recovered from a woman in her late teens or twenties with Graves' hyperthyroidism.

The CDR3 bases are TGTGCCAGTAGCAGGGGACAAATCTACGAGCAGTACTTC. The encoded protein is CASSRGQIYEQYF. This sequence joins TRBV19 and TRBJ2-7; tentatively, D is TRBD1 (6 bases). The CDR3 covers 13 residues. Trimming took 6 bases from V and 3 from J, leaving 12 bases between them. Germline CDR1 reads LNHDA; CDR2 reads SQIVND (reference sequence).